The 22 T cell receptor beta chains reported below all come from one sample, sequenced in a study of T cells in Graves' hyperthyroidism and ophthalmopathy. Amplified TCR beta CDR3 regions came from RNA transcripts. A set of HTBI primers served as the primers for a first-round RT-PCR of the TCR CDR3. MiXCR, run by TCRdb on the multiplex PCR reads, gives a single entry per CDR3 protein. In the table there are 540,000 or so distinct CDR3 sequences, 15% to 19% of which are singletons. Sample: blood. The receptor source for this set is a woman in her thirties with Graves' hyperthyroidism.

This clonotype was counted at least ten times. The genes are TRBV20-1 and TRBJ2-7, with D possibly called TRBD1 or TRBD2 (6 bases each). Germline assignment: CDR1 DFQATT and CDR2 SNEGSKA (reference sequence). The V gene lost 6 bases and the J gene lost 3 bases, with 18 bases spanning the gap. The CDR3 loop spans 14 amino acids. As DNA, the CDR3 is TGCAGTGCCCCTCAGGGGAGGAGCGGCTACGAGCAGTACTTC. Its translation: CSAPQGRSGYEQYF.

The chain's CDR3 is CASSLGGEENQPQHF. The CDR3 nucleotides read TGTGCCAGCAGCTTAGGGGGGGAGGAGAATCAGCCCCAGCATTTT. The V and J genes are TRBV7-9 and TRBJ1-5, with D perhaps matching TRBD1 (5 bases). CDR1 is SEHNR, CDR2 FQNEAQ, per germline (reference sequence). CDR3 size: 15 residues. Trimming took 1 base from V and 4 from J, leaving 11 bases between them.

The chain joins TRBV5-1 to TRBJ2-5, with 9 bases aligning to TRBD2. Germline V CDR1 and CDR2: SGHRS, YFSETQ. The J segment lost 7 bases and the V segment lost 4 bases, leaving 11 bases of the junction unmatched. The CDR3 contains 15 residues. CDR3 protein: CASSLAGTAMGTQYF. The CDR3, as DNA: TGCGCCAGCAGCCTAGCGGGGACGGCGATGGGGACCCAGTACTTC.

V usage is TRBV28 and J usage is TRBJ2-4, with D perhaps matching TRBD1 (6 bases). Per the germline V gene, CDR1 is MDHEN and CDR2 is SYDVKM. The CDR3 is 15 amino acids. The germline V and J ends were trimmed by 4 bases and 0 bases, with 10 bases remaining between them. CDR3 in DNA: TGTGCCAGCAGTTCCTACAGGGTAGCCAAAAACATTCAGTACTTC. It specifies CASSSYRVAKNIQYF.

This clonotype was seen at least ten times. V gene TRBV29-1 combines with J gene TRBJ2-2, with D unclear. The germline CDR1 and CDR2 sequences are SQVTM and ANQGSEA. V was trimmed by 1 base and J by 4 bases, leaving 13 bases between them. This CDR3 contains 15 residues. Written as DNA, the CDR3 is TGCAGCGTTGAAGTGAGTGGGGTGCGCACCGGGGAGCTGTTTTTT. It encodes CSVEVSGVRTGELFF.

The chain joins TRBV2 to TRBJ2-1; 8 bases line up with TRBD2. This CDR3 has 13 residues. Germline loops: CDR1 SNHLY, CDR2 FYNNEI. V trimming: 6 bases; J trimming: 5 bases; junction bases outside the gene matches: 3. CDR3 protein: CASRGGLDNEQFF. DNA for the CDR3: TGTGCCAGCAGGGGGGGACTAGACAATGAGCAGTTCTTC.

The chain is built from TRBV29-1 and TRBJ2-1, with 11 bases that match TRBD2. The CDR3 runs to 14 residues. The germline V gene encodes CDR1 SQVTM and CDR2 ANQGSEA. With 5 bases clipped from V and 6 bases from J, the junction kept 6 bases outside the gene matches. The CDR3 here is CSVSFSGRANEQFF. CDR3 bases: TGCAGCGTTAGTTTTAGCGGGAGGGCCAATGAGCAGTTCTTC.

V usage is TRBV7-2 and J usage is TRBJ2-5; no definite D call. Trimming stripped 4 bases from V and 0 bases from J, with 3 bases between. CDR1 and CDR2 from the germline V gene are SGHTA and FQGNSA. CDR3 length: 12 residues. The CDR3 DNA reads TGTGCCAGCAGCTACGACCAAGAGACCCAGTACTTC. Amino acids: CASSYDQETQYF.

The J gene is TRBJ2-2, the V gene TRBV4-2; D is perhaps TRBD1 or TRBD2 (5 bases each). The CDR3 consists of 19 residues. V lost 3 bases to trimming and J lost 1 base, with 21 bases between them. Germline CDR1 and CDR2: LGHNA and YNFKEQ. The CDR3 DNA sequence: TGTGCCAGCAGCCACTTTGGGACCGACGCGGGCGTGAACACCGGGGAGCTGTTTTTT. Amino acid sequence: CASSHFGTDAGVNTGELFF.

This clonotype was recorded a few times. The chain carries TRBV20-1 and TRBJ1-2, with a weak D call TRBD1 (5 bases). There are 11 residues in the CDR3. Trimming took off 5 bases at V and 8 bases at J, with 12 bases between the two ends. Germline CDR1 is DFQATT and CDR2 is SNEGSKA (reference sequence). Written as DNA, the CDR3 is TGCAGTGCTTACGGACAAGGAGGCTACACCTTC. It encodes CSAYGQGGYTF.

This clonotype was counted at least ten times. The V gene is TRBV2, the J gene TRBJ2-2; TRBD1 matches 8 bases. This CDR3 spans 15 amino acids. The V gene's germline CDR1 is SNHLY and CDR2 FYNNEI. Unmatched junction bases numbered 2, after V lost 4 bases and J lost 1 base. The CDR3 bases are TGTGCCAGCAGTGGGACAGGGAGGAACACCGGGGAGCTGTTTTTT. Its translation is CASSGTGRNTGELFF.

Remarks on this clonotype: Possible read error: a much larger clone is one base away. V usage is TRBV28 and J usage is TRBJ2-1; unclear D gene. V was clipped by 6 bases and J by 13 bases, with 16 bases between them. Germline V CDR1 and CDR2: MDHEN, SYDVKM. This CDR3 is 12 amino acids long. The CDR3 sequence is CASSPPFRAQFF. Here the CDR3 DNA reads TGTGCCAGCAGCCCTCCCTTTCGGGCCCAGTTCTTC.

The CDR3 spells CASSYDAGEYNEQFF. The CDR3 nucleotides are TGTGCCAGCAGTTACGATGCGGGAGAGTACAATGAGCAGTTCTTC. This rearrangement joins TRBV6-2 or TRBV6-3 to TRBJ2-1; 7 bases match TRBD2. The CDR3 is 15 amino acids. The V gene end was trimmed by 2 bases and the J gene end by 4 bases; junction bases not matched to a gene: 5. Looked up from germline, CDR1 is MNHEY and CDR2 is SVGEGT.

At least ten counts were recorded for this clonotype. J is TRBJ2-3 and V is TRBV7-2; D is uncertain. CDR3 length equals 14 residues. In germline, CDR1 is SGHTA, CDR2 FQGNSA. Trimming left V 7 bases short and J 2 bases short, with 13 bases between. This chain's CDR3 is CASNPGINTDTQYF. The DNA of the CDR3 is TGTGCCAGCAATCCGGGTATAAACACAGATACGCAGTATTTT.

The rearrangement links TRBV18 to TRBJ2-7, with D possibly TRBD1 on 7 matching bases. CDR1 and CDR2 from the germline V gene are KGHSH and LQKENI. The V end lost 1 base, the J end lost 0 bases, and 16 bases lay between the germline ends. The CDR3 has 17 amino acids. CDR3 nucleotides: TGTGCCAGCTCACCACGCGGAGGGGGCCCCAGCTCCTACGAGCAGTACTTC. It codes for CASSPRGGGPSSYEQYF.

This chain links TRBV12-3 or TRBV12-4 with TRBJ2-7, with 7 bases lining up with TRBD2. V gave up 4 bases and J gave up 6 bases; unmatched junction bases: 12. The CDR3 contains 15 residues. The DNA for the CDR3 is TGTGCCAGCAGTTCCACCCCCCCCGGGACTATCGAGCAGTACTTC. Translation gives CASSSTPPGTIEQYF.

The count of this clonotype is one. J is TRBJ1-1 and V is TRBV25-1; 9 bases are a match to TRBD1. Trimming at V came to 6 bases and at J to 1 base, leaving 12 bases not matched to a gene. Per germline, CDR1 MGHDK and CDR2 SYGVNS. There are 17 residues in the CDR3. The CDR3, as DNA: TGTGCCAGCAGGGAACCTACGGGACAGGGAACGAACACTGAAGCTTTCTTT. Its translation is CASREPTGQGTNTEAFF.

The genes are TRBV10-3 and TRBJ1-3; 9 bases line up with TRBD1. The ends lost 10 bases at V and 2 bases at J; junction bases unmatched: 9. The germline gives CDR1 ENHRY, CDR2 SYGVKD. CDR3 length equals 15 residues. CDR3 sequence: CATTWTGVPGNTIYF. CDR3 DNA: TGTGCCACTACCTGGACAGGGGTACCTGGAAACACCATATATTTT.

This chain joins TRBV7-9 and TRBJ2-3; D unclear. CDR1 and CDR2 (germline): SEHNR, FQNEAQ (reference sequence). The length of the CDR3 is 15 residues. Trimming took 0 bases from V and 5 from J, leaving 12 bases between them. The CDR3 DNA follows: TGTGCCAGCAGCTTAGCGTTGAGCGATGGAGATACGCAGTATTTT. Translation gives CASSLALSDGDTQYF.

This clonotype was detected many times. The chain has TRBV27 and TRBJ2-3, with D possibly being TRBD2 (6 bases). CDR3 length equals 14 residues. Germline V gene sequence: CDR1 MNHEY, CDR2 SMNVEV (reference sequence). Trimming shortened V by 5 bases and J by 4 bases, and 13 bases separated the two germline ends. CDR3 bases: TGTGCCAGCAGTCCTCGACTAGTTTCAGATACGCAGTATTTT. Translated, it gives CASSPRLVSDTQYF.

This clonotype came up many times. J is TRBJ2-1 and V is TRBV11-2; D remains unclear. The germline CDR1 and CDR2 sequences are SGHAT and FQNNGV. V was trimmed by 4 bases and J by 6 bases, leaving 16 bases between them. The CDR3 extends over 15 amino acids. DNA for the CDR3: TGTGCCAGCAGCTCGAGGCCCGGCCCCGGCAATGAGCAGTTCTTC. This translates into CASSSRPGPGNEQFF.

In this sample, this clonotype turned up a few times. The chain employs TRBV27 and TRBJ2-3, with D possibly TRBD2 on 6 matching bases. The germline CDR1 and CDR2 sequences are MNHEY and SMNVEV (reference sequence). The CDR3 sequence is 12 residues long. The V gene lost 4 bases and the J gene lost 6 bases, with 8 bases spanning the gap. CDR3 residues: CASSWAGDTQYF. The DNA of the CDR3 is TGTGCCAGCAGTTGGGCGGGGGATACGCAGTATTTT.